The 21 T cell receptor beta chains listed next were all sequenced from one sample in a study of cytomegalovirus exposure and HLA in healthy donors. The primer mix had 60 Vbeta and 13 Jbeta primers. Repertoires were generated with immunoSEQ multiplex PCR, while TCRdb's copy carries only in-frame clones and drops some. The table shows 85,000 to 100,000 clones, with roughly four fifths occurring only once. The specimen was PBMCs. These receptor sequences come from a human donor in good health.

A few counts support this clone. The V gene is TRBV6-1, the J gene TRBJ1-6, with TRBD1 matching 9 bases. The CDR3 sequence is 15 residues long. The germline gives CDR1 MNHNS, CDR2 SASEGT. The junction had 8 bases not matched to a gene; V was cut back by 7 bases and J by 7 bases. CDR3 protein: CASNRDRVRNSPLHF. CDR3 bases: TGTGCCAGCAATAGGGACAGGGTGCGGAATTCACCCCTCCACTTT.

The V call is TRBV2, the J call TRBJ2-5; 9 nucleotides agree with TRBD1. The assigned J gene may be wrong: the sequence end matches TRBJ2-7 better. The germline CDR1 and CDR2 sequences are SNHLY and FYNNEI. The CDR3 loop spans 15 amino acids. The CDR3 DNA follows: TGTGCCAGCAGTAGAGGGACAGGGTCCACCTACGAGCAGTACTTC. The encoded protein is CASSRGTGSTYEQYF.

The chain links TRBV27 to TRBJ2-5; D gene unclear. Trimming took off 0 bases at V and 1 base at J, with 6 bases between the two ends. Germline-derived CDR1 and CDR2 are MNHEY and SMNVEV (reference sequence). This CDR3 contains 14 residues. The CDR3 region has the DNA TGTGCCAGCAGTTTATCGGCAGGCCAAGAGACCCAGTACTTC. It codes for CASSLSAGQETQYF.

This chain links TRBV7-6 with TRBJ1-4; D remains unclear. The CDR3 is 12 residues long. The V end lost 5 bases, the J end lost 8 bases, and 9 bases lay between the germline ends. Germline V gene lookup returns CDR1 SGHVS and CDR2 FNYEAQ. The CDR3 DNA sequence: TGTGCCAGCAGCCATAACGAGGAAAAACTGTTTTTT. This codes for CASSHNEEKLFF.

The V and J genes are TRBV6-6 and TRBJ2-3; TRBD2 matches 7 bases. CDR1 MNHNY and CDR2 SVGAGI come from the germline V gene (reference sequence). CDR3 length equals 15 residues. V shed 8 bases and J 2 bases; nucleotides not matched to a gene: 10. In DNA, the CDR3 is TGTGCCAGCTCCCTGGGGAGCGGGGTCACAGATACGCAGTATTTT. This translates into CASSLGSGVTDTQYF.

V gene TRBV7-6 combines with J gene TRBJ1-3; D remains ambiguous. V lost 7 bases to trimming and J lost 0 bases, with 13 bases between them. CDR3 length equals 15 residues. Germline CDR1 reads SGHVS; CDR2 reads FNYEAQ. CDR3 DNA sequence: TGTGCCAGCACCCCCAGCGTGAACTCTGGAAACACCATATATTTT. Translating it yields CASTPSVNSGNTIYF.

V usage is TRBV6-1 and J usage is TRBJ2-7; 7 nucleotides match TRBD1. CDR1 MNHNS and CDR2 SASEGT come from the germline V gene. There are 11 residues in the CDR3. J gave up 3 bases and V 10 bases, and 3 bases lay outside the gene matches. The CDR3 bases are TGTGCCATACAGGGGTTCTACGAGCAGTACTTC. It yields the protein CAIQGFYEQYF.

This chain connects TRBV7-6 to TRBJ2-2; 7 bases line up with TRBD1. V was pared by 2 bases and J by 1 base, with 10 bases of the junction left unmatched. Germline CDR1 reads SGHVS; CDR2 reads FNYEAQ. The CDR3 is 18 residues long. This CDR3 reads CASSLIRLGQVNTGELFF. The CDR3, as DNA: TGTGCCAGCAGCTTAATACGATTAGGACAGGTGAACACCGGGGAGCTGTTTTTT.

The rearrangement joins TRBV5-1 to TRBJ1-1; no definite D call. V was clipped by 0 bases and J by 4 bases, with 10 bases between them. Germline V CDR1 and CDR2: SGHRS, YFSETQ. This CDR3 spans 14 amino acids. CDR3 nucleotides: TGCGCCAGCAGCTTGGAAGGGCGGGGCACTGAAGCTTTCTTT. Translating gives CASSLEGRGTEAFF.

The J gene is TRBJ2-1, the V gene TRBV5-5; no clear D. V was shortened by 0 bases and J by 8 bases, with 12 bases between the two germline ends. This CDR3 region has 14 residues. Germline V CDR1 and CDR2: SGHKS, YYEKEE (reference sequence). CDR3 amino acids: CASSLDYMYDEQFF. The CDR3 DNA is TGTGCCAGCAGCTTGGACTACATGTACGATGAGCAGTTCTTC.

The CDR3 DNA follows: TGTGCCTGGAGTGTTTCCAGGGGGCTCGAGCAGTACTTC. Encoded protein: CAWSVSRGLEQYF. This rearrangement joins TRBV30 to TRBJ2-7; 8 nucleotides agree with TRBD1. The CDR3 extends over 13 amino acids. After removal of 0 bases from V and 6 bases from J, the junction contained 4 bases not matched to a gene. Germline-derived CDR1 and CDR2 are GTSNPN and SVGIG (reference sequence).

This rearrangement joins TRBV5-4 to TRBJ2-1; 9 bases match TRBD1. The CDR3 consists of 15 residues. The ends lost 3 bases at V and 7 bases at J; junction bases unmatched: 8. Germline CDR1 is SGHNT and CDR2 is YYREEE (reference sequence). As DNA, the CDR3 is TGTGCCAGCAGCTCTGGGAGGACAGGGGAGAATGAGCAGTTCTTC. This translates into CASSSGRTGENEQFF.

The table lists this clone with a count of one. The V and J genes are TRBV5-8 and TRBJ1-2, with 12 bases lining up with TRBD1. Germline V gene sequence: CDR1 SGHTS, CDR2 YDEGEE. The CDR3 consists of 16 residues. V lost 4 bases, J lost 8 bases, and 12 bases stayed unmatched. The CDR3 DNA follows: TGTGCCAGCAGCGAGGACCCGGGACAGGGGGCATTGGGCTACACCTTC. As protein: CASSEDPGQGALGYTF.

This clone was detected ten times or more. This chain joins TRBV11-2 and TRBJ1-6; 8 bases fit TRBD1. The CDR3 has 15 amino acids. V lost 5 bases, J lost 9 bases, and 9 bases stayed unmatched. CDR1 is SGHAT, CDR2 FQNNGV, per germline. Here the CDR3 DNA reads TGTGCCAGCAGCCGGACAGGGTTTCTCTTTTCACCCCTCCACTTT. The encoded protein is CASSRTGFLFSPLHF. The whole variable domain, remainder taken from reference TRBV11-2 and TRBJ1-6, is EAGVAQSPRYKIIEKRQSVAFWCNPISGHATLYWYQQILGQGPKLLIQFQNNGVVDDSQLPKDRFSAERLKGVDSTLKIQPAKLEDSAVYLCASSRTGFLFSPLHFGNGTRLTVT.

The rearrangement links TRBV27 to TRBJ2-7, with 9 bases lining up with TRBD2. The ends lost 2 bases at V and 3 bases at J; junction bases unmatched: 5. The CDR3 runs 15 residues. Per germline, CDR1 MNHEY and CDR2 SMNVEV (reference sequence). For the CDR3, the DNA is TGTGCCAGCAGTTTACTAGCGGGACTAATCTACGAGCAGTACTTC. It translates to CASSLLAGLIYEQYF.

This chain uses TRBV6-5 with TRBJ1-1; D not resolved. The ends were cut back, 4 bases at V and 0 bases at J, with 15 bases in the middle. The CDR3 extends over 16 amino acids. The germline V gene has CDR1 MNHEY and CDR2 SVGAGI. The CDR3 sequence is CASSSFLRHMNTEAFF. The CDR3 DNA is TGTGCCAGCAGTTCCTTTCTGAGACACATGAACACTGAAGCTTTCTTT.

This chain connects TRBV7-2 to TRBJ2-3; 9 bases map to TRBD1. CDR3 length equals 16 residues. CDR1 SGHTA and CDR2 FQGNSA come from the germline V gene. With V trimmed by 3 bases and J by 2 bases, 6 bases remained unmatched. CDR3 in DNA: TGTGCCAGCAGCTTTTTGGGGACAGGGTTCACAGATACGCAGTATTTT. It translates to CASSFLGTGFTDTQYF.

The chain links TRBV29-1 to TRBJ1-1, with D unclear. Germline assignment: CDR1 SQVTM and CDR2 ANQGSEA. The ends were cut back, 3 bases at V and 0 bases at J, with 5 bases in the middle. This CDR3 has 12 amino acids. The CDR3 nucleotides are TGCAGCGTTGATTACATGAACACTGAAGCTTTCTTT. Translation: CSVDYMNTEAFF.

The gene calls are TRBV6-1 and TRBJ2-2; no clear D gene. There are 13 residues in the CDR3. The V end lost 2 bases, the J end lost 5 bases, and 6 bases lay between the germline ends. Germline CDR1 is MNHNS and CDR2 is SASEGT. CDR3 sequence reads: CASSERSTGELFF. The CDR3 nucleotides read TGTGCCAGCAGTGAAAGGAGTACCGGGGAGCTGTTTTTT.

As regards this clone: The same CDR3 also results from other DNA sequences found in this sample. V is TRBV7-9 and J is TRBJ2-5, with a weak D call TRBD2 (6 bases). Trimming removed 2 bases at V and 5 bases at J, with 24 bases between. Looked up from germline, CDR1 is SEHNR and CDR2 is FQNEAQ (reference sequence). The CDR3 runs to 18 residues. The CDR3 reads CASSLLRGLAGAVETQYF. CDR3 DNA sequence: TGTGCCAGCAGCTTATTGCGGGGTCTAGCAGGAGCTGTGGAGACCCAGTACTTC.

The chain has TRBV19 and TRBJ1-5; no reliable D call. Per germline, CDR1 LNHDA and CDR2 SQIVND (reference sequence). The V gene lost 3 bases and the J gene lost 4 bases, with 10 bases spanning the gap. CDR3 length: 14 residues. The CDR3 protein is CASSIGGWNQPQHF. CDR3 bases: TGTGCCAGTAGTATCGGCGGGTGGAATCAGCCCCAGCATTTT.